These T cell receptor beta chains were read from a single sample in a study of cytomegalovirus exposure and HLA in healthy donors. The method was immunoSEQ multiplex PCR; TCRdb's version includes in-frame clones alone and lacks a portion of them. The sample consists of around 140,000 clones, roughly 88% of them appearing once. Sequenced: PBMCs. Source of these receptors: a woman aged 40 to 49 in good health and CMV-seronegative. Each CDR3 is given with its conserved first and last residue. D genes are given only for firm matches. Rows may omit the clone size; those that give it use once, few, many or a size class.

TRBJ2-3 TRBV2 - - CASGAATTDTQYF TGTGCCAGCGGGGCCGCGACTACAGATACGCAGTATTTT
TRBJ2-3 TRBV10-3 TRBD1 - CAINKSPGQGSGDTSTDTQYF TGTGCCATCAATAAGTCCCCCGGACAGGGATCGGGGGATACAAGCACAGATACGCAGTATTTT
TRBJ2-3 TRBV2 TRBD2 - CASTGTSGYNTQYF TGTGCCAGCACCGGGACTAGCGGGTATAATACGCAGTATTTT
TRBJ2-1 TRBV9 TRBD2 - CASSVGLAGVDEQFF TGTGCCAGCAGCGTCGGACTAGCGGGAGTGGATGAGCAGTTCTTC
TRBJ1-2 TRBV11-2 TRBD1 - CASSLDGTGAENYGYTF TGTGCCAGCAGCCTGGATGGGACAGGGGCCGAAAACTATGGCTACACCTTC
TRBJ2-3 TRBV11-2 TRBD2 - CASSRGTSGTTDTQYF TGTGCCAGCAGCCGGGGGACTAGCGGGACTACAGATACGCAGTATTTT
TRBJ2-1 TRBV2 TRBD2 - CASSLQLAASNEQFF TGTGCCAGCAGTCTACAACTAGCGGCATCCAATGAGCAGTTCTTC
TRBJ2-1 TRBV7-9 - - CASSFDGGNEQFF TGTGCCAGCAGCTTCGACGGCGGCAATGAGCAGTTCTTC
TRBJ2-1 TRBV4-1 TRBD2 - CASSPRGLAGNGEQFF TGCGCCAGCAGCCCAAGGGGACTAGCGGGGAACGGGGAGCAGTTCTTC
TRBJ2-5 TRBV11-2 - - CASSSLRQETQYF TGTGCCAGCAGCTCCCTCCGCCAAGAGACCCAGTACTTC
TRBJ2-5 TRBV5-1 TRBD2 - CASSQLAGVPETQYF TGCGCCAGCAGCCAACTAGCGGGAGTACCAGAGACCCAGTACTTC
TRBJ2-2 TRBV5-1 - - CASSFGQNTGELFF TGCGCCAGCAGCTTTGGACAGAACACCGGGGAGCTGTTTTTT
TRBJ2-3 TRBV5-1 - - CASSLVGHASGADTQYF TGCGCCAGCAGCTTGGTGGGACACGCTAGCGGAGCAGATACGCAGTATTTT
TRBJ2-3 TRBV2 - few CASSGTFGYTQYF TGTGCCAGCAGCGGGACTTTTGGGTATACGCAGTATTTT
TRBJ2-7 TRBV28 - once CASRTASYEQYF TGTGCCAGCAGGACAGCCTCCTACGAGCAGTACTTC
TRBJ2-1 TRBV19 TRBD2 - CASSRSSGLASNEQFF TGTGCCAGTAGCCGTTCGTCGGGACTAGCGTCGAATGAGCAGTTCTTC
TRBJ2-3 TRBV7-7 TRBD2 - CASSSGRADTQYF TGTGCCAGCAGCTCGGGGAGGGCAGATACGCAGTATTTT
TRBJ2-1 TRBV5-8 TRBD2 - CASSLTSGRPGGEQFF TGTGCCAGCAGCTTGACTAGCGGGAGGCCCGGCGGGGAGCAGTTCTTC
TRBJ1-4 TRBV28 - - CASSPPSGIKEKLFF TGTGCCAGCAGTCCCCCGTCAGGGATCAAGGAAAAACTGTTTTTT
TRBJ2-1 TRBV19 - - CASSMGDGAGNNEQFF TGTGCCAGTAGTATGGGCGATGGGGCAGGGAACAATGAGCAGTTCTTC
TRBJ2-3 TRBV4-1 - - CASSQDKDTQYF TGCGCCAGCAGCCAAGATAAAGATACGCAGTATTTT
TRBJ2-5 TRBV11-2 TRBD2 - CASSSRREAQYF TGTGCCAGCAGCTCTAGACGGGAGGCCCAGTACTTC
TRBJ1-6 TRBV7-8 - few CASNLKLDSPLHF TGTGCCAGCAACTTAAAGCTGGATTCACCCCTCCACTTT
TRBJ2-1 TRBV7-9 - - CASSATSLAPGEQFF TGTGCCAGCAGCGCGACTAGTTTGGCCCCCGGTGAGCAGTTCTTC
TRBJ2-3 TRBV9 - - CASSERDSSPDTQYF TGTGCCAGCAGCGAACGGGACTCCTCCCCAGATACGCAGTATTTT
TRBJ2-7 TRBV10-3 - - CAINSLAPDEQYF TGTGCCATCAATAGCCTAGCGCCCGACGAGCAGTACTTC
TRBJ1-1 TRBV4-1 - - CASSQGRAVQVNTEAFF TGCGCCAGCAGCCAAGGACGAGCTGTGCAGGTGAACACTGAAGCTTTCTTT
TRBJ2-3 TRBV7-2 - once CAATGPGSTDTQYF TGTGCCGCTACGGGCCCGGGGAGCACAGATACGCAGTATTTT
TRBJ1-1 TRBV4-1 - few CASSQEGLVNTEAFF TGCGCCAGCAGCCAAGAAGGACTGGTGAACACTGAAGCTTTCTTT
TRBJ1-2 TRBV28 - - CASSLPSYGYTF TGTGCCAGCAGTTTACCCTCTTATGGCTACACCTTC
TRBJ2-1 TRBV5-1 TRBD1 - CASSWGTGGYNEQFF TGCGCCAGCAGCTGGGGGACAGGGGGCTACAATGAGCAGTTCTTC
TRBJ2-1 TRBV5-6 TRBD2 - CASTLAGEQFF TGTGCCAGCACCCTAGCGGGTGAGCAGTTCTTC
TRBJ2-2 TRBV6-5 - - CASTRHTGELFF TGTGCCAGCACTAGGCACACCGGGGAGCTGTTTTTT
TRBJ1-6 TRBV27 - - CASSLSRISNSPLHF TGTGCCAGCAGTTTATCGAGAATATCCAATTCACCCCTCCACTTT
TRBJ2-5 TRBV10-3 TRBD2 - CAIRPGLADQETQYF TGTGCCATCAGACCGGGACTAGCGGATCAAGAGACCCAGTACTTC
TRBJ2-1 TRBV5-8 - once CASSRQATYNEQFF TGTGCCAGCAGCCGACAGGCCACCTACAATGAGCAGTTCTTC
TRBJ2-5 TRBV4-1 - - CASSQVVTGETQYF TGCGCCAGCAGCCAAGTAGTAACAGGGGAGACCCAGTACTTC